The 7 T cell receptor beta chains presented below share a single source sample, sequenced in a study of shared clonotypes between healthy human individuals. Generated by immunoSEQ multiplex PCR, the TCRdb table keeps only in-frame clones and is missing some. The data show about 1.5 million clones, 95% to 99% seen once. The source material was naive CD4+ T cells sorted from blood. Subset of the sample: CD45RA+ positively selected. Receptors originate from a man in his thirties or forties in good health.

The chain employs TRBV18 and TRBJ1-5; D remains unclear. CDR3 length: 13 amino acids. Trimming left V 2 bases short and J 4 bases short, with 6 bases between. CDR1 is KGHSH and CDR2 is LQKENI in the germline V gene. Written as DNA, the CDR3 is TGTGCCAGCTCACCAAACCCGAATCAGCCCCAGCATTTT. This sequence encodes CASSPNPNQPQHF.

The chain uses TRBV9 and TRBJ1-4, with 9 bases aligning to TRBD1. V lost 1 base, J lost 7 bases, and 5 bases stayed unmatched. Germline V gene data show CDR1 as SGDLS and CDR2 as YYNGEE. The CDR3 consists of 15 residues. The CDR3: CASSVNGGQGEKLFF. The DNA for the CDR3 is TGTGCCAGCAGCGTAAACGGGGGACAGGGTGAAAAACTGTTTTTT.

The DNA for the CDR3 is TGTGCCAGCAGGGAGGGACAGAACTCTTACAATGAGCAGTTCTTC. Protein product: CASREGQNSYNEQFF. The genes are TRBV5-4 and TRBJ2-1, with D possibly TRBD1 on 7 matching bases. Germline V gene data show CDR1 as SGHNT and CDR2 as YYREEE (reference sequence). V lost 5 bases, J lost 4 bases, and 16 bases lay in between. CDR3 length: 15 residues.

V gene TRBV5-4 combines with J gene TRBJ2-3, with D unclear. The germline V gene encodes CDR1 SGHNT and CDR2 YYREEE (reference sequence). V lost 2 bases to trimming and J lost 6 bases, with 13 bases between them. CDR3 length: 14 residues. The CDR3 region is CASSLKDAQDTQYF. The CDR3 DNA follows: TGTGCCAGCAGCTTAAAAGACGCGCAGGATACGCAGTATTTT.

The gene calls are TRBV7-6 and TRBJ2-3; D is possibly TRBD2 (6 bases). V gave up 1 base and J gave up 2 bases, with 13 bases separating them. The CDR3 contains 16 residues. CDR1 is SGHVS, CDR2 FNYEAQ, per germline. This CDR3 reads CASSLGSGAFTDTQYF. As DNA, the CDR3 is TGTGCCAGCAGCTTAGGATCGGGAGCTTTCACAGATACGCAGTATTTT. Complete variable domain (other parts from reference TRBV7-6 and TRBJ2-3): GAGVSQSPRYKVTKRGQDVALRCDPISGHVSLYWYRQALGQGPEFLTYFNYEAQQDKSGLPNDRFSAERPEGSISTLTIQRTEQRDSAMYRCASSLGSGAFTDTQYFGPGTRLTVL.

The chain recombines TRBV5-8 with TRBJ2-7, with 8 bases identical to TRBD1. This CDR3 has 15 amino acids. CDR1 and CDR2 (germline): SGHTS, YDEGEE. V lost 1 base to trimming and J lost 6 bases; unmatched junction nucleotides: 9. As DNA, the CDR3 is TGTGCCAGCAGCTTGCGGCGGACAGGGTCGTCCGAGCAGTACTTC. Protein product: CASSLRRTGSSEQYF.

The sample holds one count of this clone. The V and J genes are TRBV28 and TRBJ1-5; D uncertain. The V gene lost 4 bases and the J gene lost 4 bases, with 17 bases spanning the gap. The CDR3 is 16 residues long. The V gene's germline CDR1 is MDHEN and CDR2 SYDVKM. This CDR3 is CASSSALTKPNQPQHF. CDR3 sequence (DNA): TGTGCCAGCAGTTCCGCCCTCACTAAACCGAATCAGCCCCAGCATTTT.